A selection of T cell receptor beta chains follows, all from one sample in a study of Ad26.COV2.S vaccination and SARS-CoV-2 variants. Clones were read by immunoSEQ multiplex PCR, and TCRdb kept only the in-frame ones, dropping some. The profile shows a few hundred thousand clones, around 90% of them singletons. The specimen comprised peripheral blood, sampled in a trial of Ad26.COV2.S vaccine versus placebo. These receptors all come from a person between 18 and 60 years old who received the Ad26.COV2.S COVID-19 vaccine or a placebo. Each CDR3 is given with its conserved first and last residue. A D gene is named only where the DNA matches it firmly. Not all rows give a size; the values are once, few, many and, for expanded clones, a class.

D,V,J,size,CDR3,DNA
TRBD1,TRBV6-6,TRBJ1-6,-,CASSYRGQGDSPLHF,TGTGCCAGCAGTTACCGGGGACAGGGAGATTCACCCCTCCACTTT
-,TRBV7-2,TRBJ2-7,-,CASSLTPLGGYEQYF,TGTGCCAGCAGCTTAACCCCGCTCGGGGGCTACGAGCAGTACTTC
-,TRBV4-3,TRBJ2-3,-,CASSTRQTDTQYF,TGCGCCAGCAGCACCCGACAGACAGATACGCAGTATTTT
TRBD1,TRBV4-2,TRBJ2-7,-,CASSHRTGSSYEQYF,TGTGCCAGCAGCCACAGGACAGGGAGCTCCTACGAGCAGTACTTC
TRBD2,TRBV5-4,TRBJ2-5,-,CASSPGAGGQETQYF,TGTGCCAGCAGCCCTGGCGCCGGGGGGCAAGAGACCCAGTACTTC
-,TRBV18,TRBJ2-7,-,CASSPESRSSYEQYF,TGTGCCAGCTCACCAGAATCCAGGAGCTCCTACGAGCAGTACTTC
-,TRBV5-1,TRBJ2-7,-,CASSLLGPPGYEQYF,TGCGCCAGCAGCCTCCTTGGACCACCGGGGTACGAGCAGTACTTC
TRBD2,TRBV5-1,TRBJ2-5,-,CASRSGGTSGSETQYF,TGCGCCAGCAGATCGGGAGGGACTAGCGGGAGTGAGACCCAGTACTTC
-,TRBV5-1,TRBJ1-2,-,CASSLEISRGGGYTF,TGCGCCAGCAGCTTGGAAATTAGCAGGGGAGGCGGCTACACCTTC
TRBD2,TRBV9,TRBJ2-7,-,CASSPSPGLVYEQYF,TGTGCCAGCAGCCCCTCCCCGGGACTAGTCTACGAGCAGTACTTC
-,TRBV10-3,TRBJ2-2,-,CAISESGRGDTGELFF,TGTGCCATCAGTGAGTCTGGCAGGGGGGACACCGGGGAGCTGTTTTTT
-,TRBV7-3,TRBJ1-1,-,CASSLRGRTEAFF,TGTGCCAGCAGCTTAAGGGGTCGCACTGAAGCTTTCTTT
-,TRBV20-1,TRBJ2-7,-,CTSGWQYEQYF,TGCACTAGTGGGTGGCAGTACGAGCAGTACTTC
-,TRBV7-8,TRBJ2-1,-,CASSSSQLFYRYNEQFF,TGTGCCAGCAGCTCCTCCCAACTGTTCTATCGATACAATGAGCAGTTCTTC
-,TRBV7-2,TRBJ2-7,-,CASSYRGGSYEQYF,TGTGCCAGCAGCTACCGGGGCGGTTCCTACGAGCAGTACTTC
TRBD1,TRBV30,TRBJ1-5,-,CAWSVKGQGWGWPQHF,TGTGCCTGGAGTGTAAAGGGACAGGGCTGGGGGTGGCCCCAGCATTTT
-,TRBV9,TRBJ1-1,-,CASSVVGAPTEAFF,TGTGCCAGCAGCGTAGTAGGGGCTCCTACTGAAGCTTTCTTT
-,TRBV3-1/TRBV3-2,TRBJ2-3,-,CASSQGPGTPADTQYF,TGTGCCAGCAGCCAGGGCCCCGGGACTCCCGCAGATACGCAGTATTTT
-,TRBV10-3,TRBJ2-7,-,CAISDSRSGYEQYF,TGTGCCATCAGTGATTCGAGGTCTGGCTACGAGCAGTACTTC
-,TRBV7-2,TRBJ2-1,-,CASSLEPLSSYNEQFF,TGTGCCAGCAGCTTAGAACCTCTGAGCTCCTACAATGAGCAGTTCTTC
TRBD1,TRBV15,TRBJ1-5,few,CATSRTGSDQPQHF,TGTGCCACCAGCAGGACAGGGTCGGATCAGCCCCAGCATTTT
TRBD1,TRBV7-9,TRBJ2-1,-,CASMGQASNNEQFF,TGTGCCAGCATGGGACAGGCTAGCAACAATGAGCAGTTCTTC
TRBD1,TRBV6-5,TRBJ1-2,-,CASSTGQFNYGYTF,TGTGCCAGCTCGACGGGACAGTTTAACTATGGCTACACCTTC
-,TRBV9,TRBJ2-2,-,CASRPGGGFGELFF,TGTGCCAGCAGGCCCGGGGGAGGATTCGGGGAGCTGTTTTTT
-,TRBV6-4,TRBJ2-7,-,CASSDSSRGRLVYEQYF,TGTGCCAGCAGTGACTCGAGTCGTGGAAGACTAGTCTACGAGCAGTACTTC
-,TRBV18,TRBJ2-4,-,CASSPPPHLAKNIQYF,TGTGCCAGCTCACCACCGCCCCACCTAGCCAAAAACATTCAGTACTTC
TRBD2,TRBV13,TRBJ2-1,-,CASSYGLAGGYNEQFF,TGTGCCAGCAGCTACGGACTAGCGGGAGGGTACAATGAGCAGTTCTTC
-,TRBV30,TRBJ2-1,-,CAWSQDRSTYNEQFF,TGTGCCTGGAGCCAAGACAGATCCACCTACAATGAGCAGTTCTTC
-,TRBV10-2,TRBJ2-7,once,CASSEYSSPEQYF,TGCGCCAGCAGCGAGTACTCCAGCCCCGAGCAGTACTTC
-,TRBV7-2,TRBJ2-3,-,CASSLAAAPTDTQYF,TGTGCCAGCAGCTTAGCGGCGGCACCCACAGATACGCAGTATTTT
-,TRBV29-1,TRBJ1-4,-,CSVTDNEKLFF,TGCAGCGTCACGGACAATGAAAAACTGTTTTTT
TRBD2,TRBV7-3,TRBJ2-3,-,CASTKGLAGDDTQYF,TGTGCCAGCACTAAGGGACTAGCGGGAGATGATACGCAGTATTTT
TRBD2,TRBV7-6,TRBJ2-7,-,CASSLVSGLAGVQNYEQYF,TGTGCCAGCAGCTTAGTATCGGGACTAGCGGGAGTACAAAACTACGAGCAGTACTTC
-,TRBV29-1,TRBJ1-1,-,CSVEGGQNTEAFF,TGCAGCGTTGAAGGTGGCCAGAACACTGAAGCTTTCTTT
-,TRBV9,TRBJ1-2,-,CASSVSPRATDGYTF,TGTGCCAGCAGCGTATCCCCGAGGGCAACCGATGGCTACACCTTC
-,TRBV24-1,TRBJ2-1,-,CATSDAVVTSYNEQFF,TGTGCCACCAGTGATGCCGTAGTCACCTCCTACAATGAGCAGTTCTTC
TRBD1,TRBV6-2/TRBV6-3,TRBJ1-5,-,CASSRGPLQGQPQHF,TGTGCCAGCAGCAGGGGGCCCCTACAGGGTCAGCCCCAGCATTTT
-,TRBV5-5,TRBJ1-3,-,CASSLALGFGNTIYF,TGTGCCAGCAGCTTGGCTCTGGGATTTGGAAACACCATATATTTT
TRBD2,TRBV4-2,TRBJ2-1,-,CASSQDLGLAGVPRPHEQFF,TGTGCCAGCAGCCAAGATCTGGGACTAGCGGGGGTTCCCCGCCCCCATGAGCAGTTCTTC
-,TRBV27,TRBJ1-2,-,CASSFGGYYGYTF,TGTGCCAGCAGTTTTGGGGGGTACTATGGCTACACCTTC
-,TRBV19,TRBJ2-2,-,CASKGGQGRFAGELFF,TGTGCCAGTAAGGGTGGCCAGGGGCGGTTCGCCGGGGAGCTGTTTTTT
-,TRBV2,TRBJ1-4,once,CASSGRQEKLFF,TGTGCCAGCAGTGGACGACAGGAAAAACTGTTTTTT
-,TRBV7-7,TRBJ2-1,-,CASSLGRASNEQFF,TGTGCTAGCAGCTTAGGACGGGCAAGCAATGAGCAGTTCTTC
-,TRBV11-2,TRBJ2-7,few,CASSLSLGHEQYF,TGTGCCAGCAGCTTGAGCCTGGGCCACGAGCAGTACTTC
TRBD2,TRBV28,TRBJ2-7,once,CASSFRPLRTSGRLSHEQYF,TGTGCCAGCAGTTTCCGACCCTTAAGGACTAGCGGGAGATTATCCCACGAGCAGTACTTC
TRBD1,TRBV19,TRBJ1-1,-,CASSIREGQKAFF,TGTGCCAGTAGTATAAGGGAGGGACAGAAAGCTTTCTTT
TRBD1,TRBV7-2,TRBJ1-2,-,CASSVSTGGGGSYTF,TGTGCCAGCAGCGTTTCGACAGGGGGCGGAGGGAGCTACACCTTC
-,TRBV19,TRBJ1-2,few,CASSMESGYGYTF,TGTGCCAGTAGTATGGAAAGCGGGTATGGCTACACCTTC
-,TRBV20-1,TRBJ2-5,-,CSAGVGTQYF,TGCAGTGCCGGAGTAGGGACCCAGTACTTC
TRBD2,TRBV7-3,TRBJ2-4,once,CASSSGLAGKDDIQYF,TGTGCCAGCAGCTCGGGACTAGCGGGAAAGGATGACATTCAGTACTTC
TRBD1,TRBV11-2,TRBJ2-3,-,CASSLDVLTGGRTDTQYF,TGTGCCAGCAGCTTAGATGTCTTGACAGGGGGCAGGACAGATACGCAGTATTTT
-,TRBV18,TRBJ1-6,once,CASSPLVNSPLHF,TGTGCCAGCTCACCCCTTGTCAATTCACCCCTCCACTTT
TRBD1,TRBV10-2,TRBJ2-4,-,CASSEQGLAKNIQYF,TGCGCCAGCAGTGAACAGGGGTTAGCCAAAAACATTCAGTACTTC
-,TRBV11-2,TRBJ2-7,-,CASSLNTYYEQYF,TGTGCCAGCAGCTTAAACACCTACTACGAGCAGTACTTC
TRBD2,TRBV5-1,TRBJ2-3,once,CASSARLAGVLTDTQYF,TGCGCCAGCAGCGCAAGACTAGCGGGAGTCCTCACAGATACGCAGTATTTT
TRBD2,TRBV4-2,TRBJ2-3,-,CASSQDPTSVDTQYF,TGTGCCAGCAGCCAAGATCCGACTAGCGTAGATACGCAGTATTTT
-,TRBV7-2,TRBJ1-1,-,CASSLEVNTEAFF,TGTGCCAGCAGCTTAGAAGTTAACACTGAAGCTTTCTTT
TRBD1,TRBV28,TRBJ2-5,-,CASSLGRQGLETQYF,TGTGCCAGCAGTTTAGGGAGACAGGGGCTCGAGACCCAGTACTTC